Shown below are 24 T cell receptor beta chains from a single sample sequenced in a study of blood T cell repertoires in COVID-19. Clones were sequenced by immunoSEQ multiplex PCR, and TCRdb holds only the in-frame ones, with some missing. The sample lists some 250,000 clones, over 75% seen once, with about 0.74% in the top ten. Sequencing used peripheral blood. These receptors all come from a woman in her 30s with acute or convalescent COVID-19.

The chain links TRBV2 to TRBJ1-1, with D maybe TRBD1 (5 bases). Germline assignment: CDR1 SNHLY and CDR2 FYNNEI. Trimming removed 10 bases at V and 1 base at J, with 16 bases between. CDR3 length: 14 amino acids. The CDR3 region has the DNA TGTGCCACTACGGAGGGGAGACCGAACACTGAAGCTTTCTTT. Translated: CATTEGRPNTEAFF.

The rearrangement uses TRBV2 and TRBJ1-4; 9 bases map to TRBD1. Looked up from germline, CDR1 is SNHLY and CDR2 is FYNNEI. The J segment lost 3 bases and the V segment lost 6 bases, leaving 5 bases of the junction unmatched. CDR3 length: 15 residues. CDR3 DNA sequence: TGTGCCAGCAGCGCGGGACAGGGCTCTAATGAAAAACTGTTTTTT. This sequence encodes CASSAGQGSNEKLFF.

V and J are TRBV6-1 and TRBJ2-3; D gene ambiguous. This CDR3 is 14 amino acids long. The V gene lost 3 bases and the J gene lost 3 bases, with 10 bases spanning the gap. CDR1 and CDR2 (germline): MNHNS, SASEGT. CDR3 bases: TGTGCCAGCAGTGATATCCAGGCGACAGATACGCAGTATTTT. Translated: CASSDIQATDTQYF.

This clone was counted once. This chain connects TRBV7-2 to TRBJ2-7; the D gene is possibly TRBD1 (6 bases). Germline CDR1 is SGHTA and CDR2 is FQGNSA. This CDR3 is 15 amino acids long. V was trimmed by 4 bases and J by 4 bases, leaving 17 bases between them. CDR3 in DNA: TGTGCCAGCAGCTCCGAGAGACAGGTGTGGTACGAGCAGTACTTC. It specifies CASSSERQVWYEQYF.

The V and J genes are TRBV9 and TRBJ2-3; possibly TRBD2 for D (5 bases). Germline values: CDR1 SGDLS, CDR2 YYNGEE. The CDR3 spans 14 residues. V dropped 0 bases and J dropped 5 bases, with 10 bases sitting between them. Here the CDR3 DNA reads TGTGCCAGCAGCGTAGCCGGGATCCGAGATACGCAGTATTTT. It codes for CASSVAGIRDTQYF.

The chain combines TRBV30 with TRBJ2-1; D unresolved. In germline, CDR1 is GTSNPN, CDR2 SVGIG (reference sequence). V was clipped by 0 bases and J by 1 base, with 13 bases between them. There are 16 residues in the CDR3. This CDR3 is CAWSVERSASYNEQFF. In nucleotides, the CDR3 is TGTGCCTGGAGTGTAGAGAGGAGCGCGTCCTACAATGAGCAGTTCTTC.

The CDR3 DNA is TGTGCCAGCAGCTCGGACAGGGCGATCACCTTCGGCTACACCTTC. Its translation is CASSSDRAITFGYTF. The chain uses TRBV7-9 and TRBJ1-2; the match to TRBD1 covers 8 bases. V was clipped by 4 bases and J by 8 bases; unmatched bases: 12. This CDR3 comprises 15 residues. CDR1 is SEHNR and CDR2 is FQNEAQ in the germline V gene (reference sequence). The entire variable domain, with the rest obtained from reference TRBV7-9 and TRBJ1-2, is as follows: DTGVSQNPRHKITKRGQNVTFRCDPISEHNRLYWYRQTLGQGPEFLTYFQNEAQLEKSRLLSDRFSAERPKGSFSTLEIQRTEQGDSAMYLCASSSDRAITFGYTFGSGTRLTVV.

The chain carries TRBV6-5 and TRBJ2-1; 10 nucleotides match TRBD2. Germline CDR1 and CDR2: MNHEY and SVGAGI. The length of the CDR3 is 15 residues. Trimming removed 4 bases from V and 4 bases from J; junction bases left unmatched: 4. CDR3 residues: CASSSTSGEYNEQFF. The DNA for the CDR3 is TGTGCCAGCAGTTCCACTAGCGGGGAATACAATGAGCAGTTCTTC.

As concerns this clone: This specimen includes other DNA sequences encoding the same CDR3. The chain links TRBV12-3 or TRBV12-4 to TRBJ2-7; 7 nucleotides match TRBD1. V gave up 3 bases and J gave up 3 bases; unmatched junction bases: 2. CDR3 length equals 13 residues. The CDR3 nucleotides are TGTGCCAGCAGTTTGGGACAGAACTACGAGCAGTACTTC. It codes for CASSLGQNYEQYF.

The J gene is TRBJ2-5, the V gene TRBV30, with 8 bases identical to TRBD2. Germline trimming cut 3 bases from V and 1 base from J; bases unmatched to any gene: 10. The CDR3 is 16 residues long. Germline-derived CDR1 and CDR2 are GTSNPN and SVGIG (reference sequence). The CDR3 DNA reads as TGTGCCTGGAGATCGGGGGGGGCAGCCCCCCAAGAGACCCAGTACTTC. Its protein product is CAWRSGGAAPQETQYF.

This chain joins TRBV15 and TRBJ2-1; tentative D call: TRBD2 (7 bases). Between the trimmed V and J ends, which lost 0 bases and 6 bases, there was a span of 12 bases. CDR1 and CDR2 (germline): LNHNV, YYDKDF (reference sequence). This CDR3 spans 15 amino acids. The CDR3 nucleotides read TGTGCCACCAGCAGAGATAGGGGGGGACTCAATGAGCAGTTCTTC. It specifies CATSRDRGGLNEQFF. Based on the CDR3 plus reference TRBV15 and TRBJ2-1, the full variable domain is DAMVIQNPRYQVTQFGKPVTLSCSQTLNHNVMYWYQQKSSQAPKLLFHYYDKDFNNEADTPDNFQSRRPNTSFCFLDIRSPGLGDTAMYLCATSRDRGGLNEQFFGPGTRLTVL.

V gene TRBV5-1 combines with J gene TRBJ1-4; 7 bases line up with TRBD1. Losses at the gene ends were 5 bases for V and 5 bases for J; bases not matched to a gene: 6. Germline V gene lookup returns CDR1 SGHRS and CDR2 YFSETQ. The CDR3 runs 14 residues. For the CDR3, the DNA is TGCGCCAGCAGGGAACAGGGGAGGAATGAAAAACTGTTTTTT. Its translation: CASREQGRNEKLFF.

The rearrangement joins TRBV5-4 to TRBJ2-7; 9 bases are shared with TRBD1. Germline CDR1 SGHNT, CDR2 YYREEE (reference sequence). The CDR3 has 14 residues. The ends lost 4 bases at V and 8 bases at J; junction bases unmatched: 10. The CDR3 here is CASSTPRDRAKQYF. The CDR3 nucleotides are TGTGCCAGCAGCACACCCCGGGACAGGGCCAAGCAGTACTTC. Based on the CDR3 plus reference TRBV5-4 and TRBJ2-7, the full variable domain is ETGVTQSPTHLIKTRGQQVTLRCSSQSGHNTVSWYQQALGQGPQFIFQYYREEENGRGNFPPRFSGLQFPNYSSELNVNALELDDSALYLCASSTPRDRAKQYFGPGTRLTVT.

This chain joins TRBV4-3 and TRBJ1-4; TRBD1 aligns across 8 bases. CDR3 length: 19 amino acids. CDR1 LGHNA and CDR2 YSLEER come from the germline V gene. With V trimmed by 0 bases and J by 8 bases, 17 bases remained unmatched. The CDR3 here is CASSQDLRQGIGLREKLFF. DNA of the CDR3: TGCGCCAGCAGCCAAGATCTGAGACAGGGGATTGGCCTTAGAGAAAAACTGTTTTTT.

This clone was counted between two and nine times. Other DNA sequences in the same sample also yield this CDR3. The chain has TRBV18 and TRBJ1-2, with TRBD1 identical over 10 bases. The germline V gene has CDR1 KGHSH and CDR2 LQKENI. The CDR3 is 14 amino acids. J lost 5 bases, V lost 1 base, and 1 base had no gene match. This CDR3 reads CASSPRQGAYGYTF. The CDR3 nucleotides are TGTGCCAGCTCACCACGACAGGGGGCTTATGGCTACACCTTC.

CDR3 DNA sequence: TGTGCCAGCAGTTACGGGACAGGGGTTTCTTTAGATACGCAGTATTTT. This gives the protein CASSYGTGVSLDTQYF. V and J are TRBV6-5 and TRBJ2-3; TRBD1 matches 10 bases. Losses at the gene ends were 2 bases for V and 5 bases for J; bases not matched to a gene: 7. The CDR3 contains 16 residues. Germline assignment: CDR1 MNHEY and CDR2 SVGAGI.

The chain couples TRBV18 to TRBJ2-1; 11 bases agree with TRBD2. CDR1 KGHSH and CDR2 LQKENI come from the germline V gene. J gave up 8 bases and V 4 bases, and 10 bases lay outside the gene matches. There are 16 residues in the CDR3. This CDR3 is CASSLRLAGSFHEQFF. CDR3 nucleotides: TGTGCCAGCTCACTACGACTAGCGGGATCGTTTCATGAGCAGTTCTTC.

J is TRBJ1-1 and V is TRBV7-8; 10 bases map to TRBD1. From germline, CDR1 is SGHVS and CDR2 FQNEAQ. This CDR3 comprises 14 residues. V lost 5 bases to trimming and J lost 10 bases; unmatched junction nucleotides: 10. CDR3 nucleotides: TGTGCCAGCAGCCCATCGGGACAGGGGTTACGAGCTTTCTTT. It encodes CASSPSGQGLRAFF.

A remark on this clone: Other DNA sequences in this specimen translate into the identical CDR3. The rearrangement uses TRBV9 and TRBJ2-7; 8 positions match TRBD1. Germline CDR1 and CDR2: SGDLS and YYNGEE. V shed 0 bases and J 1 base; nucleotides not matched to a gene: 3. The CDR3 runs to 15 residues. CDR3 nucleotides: TGTGCCAGCAGCGTAGGTGGACAGGGATCCTACGAGCAGTACTTC. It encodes CASSVGGQGSYEQYF.

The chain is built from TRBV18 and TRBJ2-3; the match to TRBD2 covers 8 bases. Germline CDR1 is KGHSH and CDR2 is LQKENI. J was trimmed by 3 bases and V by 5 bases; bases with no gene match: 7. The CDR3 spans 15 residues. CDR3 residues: CASSGSGSGTDTQYF. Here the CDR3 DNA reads TGTGCCAGCTCAGGGAGCGGGAGTGGAACAGATACGCAGTATTTT.

The CDR3 region is CASSQFIGYQETQYF. The CDR3 DNA reads TGTGCCAGCAGCCAATTCATCGGGTACCAAGAGACCCAGTACTTC. J is TRBJ2-5 and V is TRBV11-2; D is uncertain. The CDR3 has 15 residues. V dropped 5 bases and J dropped 0 bases, with 13 bases sitting between them. Germline CDR1 is SGHAT and CDR2 is FQNNGV.

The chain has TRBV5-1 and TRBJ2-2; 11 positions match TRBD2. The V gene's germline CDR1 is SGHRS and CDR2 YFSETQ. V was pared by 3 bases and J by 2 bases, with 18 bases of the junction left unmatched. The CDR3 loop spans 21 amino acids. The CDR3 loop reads CASSSPRWEGLAARNTGELFF. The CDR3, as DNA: TGCGCCAGCAGCTCCCCTCGATGGGAGGGACTAGCGGCAAGAAACACCGGGGAGCTGTTTTTT.

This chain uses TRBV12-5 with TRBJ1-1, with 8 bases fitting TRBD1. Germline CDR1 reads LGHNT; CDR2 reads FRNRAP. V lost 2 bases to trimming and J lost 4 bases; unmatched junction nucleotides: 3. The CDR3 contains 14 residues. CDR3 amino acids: CASGLTGGSTEAFF. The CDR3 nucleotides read TGTGCTAGTGGTTTGACAGGGGGAAGCACTGAAGCTTTCTTT.

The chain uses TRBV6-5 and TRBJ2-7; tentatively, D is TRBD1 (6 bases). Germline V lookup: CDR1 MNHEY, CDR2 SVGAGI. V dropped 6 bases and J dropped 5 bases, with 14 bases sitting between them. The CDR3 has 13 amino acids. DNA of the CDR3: TGTGCCAGCAGCCGGACAGATGGAAACGAGCAGTACTTC. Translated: CASSRTDGNEQYF.